This T cell receptor (beta chain) was retrieved from a study of shared clonotypes between healthy human individuals. Across the whole study: The plates for each donor numbered three CD4 naive, three CD4 memory, two CD8 naive and one CD8 memory.

CD4+ cells were split into CD45RA+ naive and CD45RA-negative memory subsets. Broader study findings: It was anticipated that sequencing depth would influence how many clonotypes donors shared.

Authors' methods: Filtering differed because ImmunoSEQ produced junction-only sequences that carried no quality scores. TCRdb keeps only in-frame clones here, not all; method: immunoSEQ multiplex PCR. V, J and clone size are those of that table, while D and trimming were read from the DNA. The sample yields about 2.3 million clones, about 90% seen once. The V segment lost 0 bases and the J segment 5 bases; nucleotides outside the gene matches: 6. Germline CDR1 reads GTSNPN; CDR2 reads SVGIG (reference sequence). The CDR3 sequence is 15 residues long. With regard to this clone: Its antigen is still unknown.

This clonotype was sampled from a man aged 18 to 30 in good health. Some clones in this sample may be carry-over from other donors' samples. The rearrangement uses TRBV30 and TRBJ2-5; 10 nucleotides match TRBD2. Sequenced material: naive CD4+ T cells from PBMCs. Subset of the sample: CD45RA+ positively selected. The CDR3 DNA is TGTGCCTGGAGTGTTACAGCGGGAGGGGGGGAGACCCAGTACTTC. Encoded protein: CAWSVTAGGGETQYF.